The next 19 T cell receptor beta chains were all read from a single sample in a study of T cells after yellow fever vaccination. Each CDR3 protein is one row after TCRdb ran MiXCR on the 5' RACE reads. The table has roughly 48,000 distinct CDR3 sequences, around 7% seen once; the top ten hold roughly a quarter. The material sequenced was CD8+ T cells not binding an NS4B(214-222) dextramer, sorted from PBMCs, taken about 41 days after the first yellow fever vaccination. These receptors were taken from a man between 18 and 29 years old who received the YFV17D yellow fever vaccine.

This clonotype was found many times. The rearrangement uses TRBV25-1 and TRBJ1-1; D might be TRBD1 (5 bases). Germline V gene data show CDR1 as MGHDK and CDR2 as SYGVNS. V lost 3 bases and J lost 11, with 19 bases in between. This CDR3 is built from 14 residues. The CDR3 region is CASSEREGLEVAFF. In DNA, the CDR3 is TGTGCCAGCAGTGAGCGGGAGGGGTTAGAAGTGGCTTTCTTT.

This clonotype was seen ten or more times. The V gene is TRBV10-2, the J gene TRBJ2-7, with 11 bases aligning to TRBD2. Per germline, CDR1 WSHSY and CDR2 SAAADI. This CDR3 has 15 amino acids. V lost 6 bases and J lost 4; bases outside the gene matches: 8. CDR3 loop: CASRLGTSGEYEQYF. The CDR3 DNA follows: TGCGCCAGCAGGCTAGGGACTAGCGGTGAATACGAGCAGTACTTC.

This clonotype was counted ten times or more. CDR3 loop: CASSLYPGGNSYEQYV. CDR3 DNA: TGCGCCAGCAGCTTGTATCCAGGGGGAAACTCCTACGAGCAGTACGTC. The chain carries TRBV5-1 and TRBJ2-7, with 7 bases aligning to TRBD1. The CDR3 extends over 16 amino acids. Germline-derived CDR1 and CDR2 are SGHRS and YFSETQ. Trimming cost V 1 base and J 0 bases; bases outside gene matches: 7.

The chain has TRBV11-2 and TRBJ1-1; D gene ambiguous. CDR1 SGHAT and CDR2 FQNNGV come from the germline V gene. CDR3 size: 13 residues. With 2 bases removed from V and 3 bases from J, the gap between germline ends came to 7 bases. CDR3 loop: CASSLYAYTEAFF. CDR3 DNA sequence: TGTGCCAGCAGCTTATACGCTTACACTGAAGCTTTCTTT.

J is TRBJ1-5 and V is TRBV7-9; the match to TRBD1 covers 8 bases. The CDR3 contains 17 residues. J was trimmed by 6 bases and V by 4 bases; bases with no gene match: 14. The V gene's germline CDR1 is SEHNR and CDR2 FQNEAQ (reference sequence). As DNA, the CDR3 is TGTGCCAGCAGCTCGGACCGTAAAGGGACAGGCTTTCAGCCCCAGCATTTT. It is translated as CASSSDRKGTGFQPQHF.

The CDR3 bases are TGTGCCACCAGGGGGGCCGCAGATACGCAGTATTTT. Translating gives CATRGAADTQYF. The rearrangement joins TRBV11-2 to TRBJ2-3; TRBD1 is a possible D gene (7 bases). CDR1 and CDR2 (germline): SGHAT, FQNNGV. The V and J ends lost 10 bases and 4 bases respectively, with 12 bases between them. The CDR3 is made up of 12 amino acids.

Only a few counts were recorded for this clonotype. The V gene is TRBV7-2, the J gene TRBJ2-7, with 9 bases aligning to TRBD1. This CDR3 is 16 amino acids long. V dropped 4 bases and J dropped 4; count of bases not matched to a gene: 11. The V gene's germline CDR1 is SGHTA and CDR2 FQGNSA. In nucleotides, the CDR3 is TGTGCCAGCAGCTCACTACAGGGGGCGCATCTGTACGAGCAGTACTTC. This translates into CASSSLQGAHLYEQYF.

This clonotype was seen many times. This chain connects TRBV3-1 to TRBJ1-6; no definite D call. The CDR3 totals 14 residues. The ends were cut back, 0 bases at V and 7 bases at J, with 7 bases in the middle. The germline V gene encodes CDR1 LGHDT and CDR2 YNNKEL (reference sequence). This CDR3 reads CASSQEEWNSPLHF. The DNA for the CDR3 is TGTGCCAGCAGCCAAGAAGAGTGGAATTCACCCCTCCACTTT.

This clonotype was counted at least ten times. This rearrangement joins TRBV28 to TRBJ2-2; 7 positions agree with TRBD2. The V gene's germline CDR1 is MDHEN and CDR2 SYDVKM. The CDR3 loop spans 12 amino acids. The trim removed 8 bases at V and 6 bases at J, leaving 3 bases unmatched. Here the CDR3 reads CASGGGAGELFF. As DNA, the CDR3 is TGTGCCAGCGGGGGGGGTGCCGGGGAGCTGTTTTTT.

This clonotype came up a few times. The chain has TRBV4-3 and TRBJ2-3; 13 bases map to TRBD2. The germline CDR1 and CDR2 sequences are LGHNA and YSLEER. This CDR3 region has 16 residues. With V trimmed by 0 bases and J by 5 bases, 2 bases remained unmatched. The CDR3 nucleotides are TGCGCCAGCAGCCAAGAACTAGCGGGGGGGAAAGATACGCAGTATTTT. Its protein is CASSQELAGGKDTQYF.

This clonotype was seen at least ten times. The J gene is TRBJ1-1, the V gene TRBV6-1; D unresolved. The CDR3 is 16 amino acids. Germline lookup yields CDR1 MNHNS and CDR2 SASEGT. V was pared by 2 bases and J by 4 bases, with 17 bases between. CDR3 in amino acids: CASSENTQDGITEAFF. The DNA of the CDR3 is TGTGCCAGCAGTGAAAACACCCAGGACGGGATCACTGAAGCTTTCTTT.

The chain carries TRBV5-5 and TRBJ2-3; D is perhaps TRBD2 (5 bases). The CDR3 covers 16 residues. CDR1 is SGHKS, CDR2 YYEKEE, per germline (reference sequence). The V end lost 2 bases, the J end lost 2 bases, and 15 bases lay between the germline ends. CDR3 in amino acids: CASSLRTLPLTDTQYF. CDR3 DNA sequence: TGTGCCAGCAGCTTAAGGACTTTACCCCTCACAGATACGCAGTATTTT.

This clonotype was recorded at least ten times. The rearrangement joins TRBV6-5 to TRBJ2-1, with TRBD1 matching over 11 bases. Germline V gene lookup returns CDR1 MNHEY and CDR2 SVGAGI. The trim removed 6 bases at V and 6 bases at J, leaving 4 bases unmatched. The CDR3 contains 14 residues. CDR3 amino acids: CASSSGTGGNEQFF. Written as DNA, the CDR3 is TGTGCCAGCAGCTCCGGGACAGGGGGCAATGAGCAGTTCTTC.

The chain has TRBV4-1 and TRBJ2-5; 9 bases line up with TRBD2. The trim removed 0 bases at V and 4 bases at J, leaving 9 bases unmatched. CDR1 MGHRA and CDR2 YSYEKL come from the germline V gene. The CDR3 consists of 17 residues. The CDR3 loop is CASSQEIGGGAAETQYF. The CDR3 bases are TGCGCCAGCAGCCAAGAAATCGGCGGGGGGGCCGCAGAGACCCAGTACTTC.

V usage is TRBV13 and J usage is TRBJ2-3, with no clear D. The germline gives CDR1 PRHDT, CDR2 FYEKMQ (reference sequence). The CDR3 has 15 amino acids. Trimming removed 0 bases from V and 0 bases from J, with 7 bases in between. The CDR3 sequence: CASSLGPRSTDTQYF. The DNA of the CDR3 is TGTGCCAGCAGCTTAGGCCCCCGGAGCACAGATACGCAGTATTTT.

V is TRBV7-3 and J is TRBJ2-5; tentatively, D is TRBD2 (6 bases). The V end was cut by 5 bases, the J end by 7 bases, with 14 bases between. The germline V gene has CDR1 SGHTA and CDR2 FQGTGA. This CDR3 spans 13 amino acids. CDR3 in DNA: TGTGCCAGCAGCGCGGGGACCCAGGGGACCCAGTACTTC. Amino acids: CASSAGTQGTQYF.

In its sample, this clonotype was seen many times. The chain recombines TRBV5-1 with TRBJ2-1; TRBD2 matches at 10 bases. The CDR3 has 16 amino acids. V lost 3 bases to trimming and J lost 2 bases; unmatched junction nucleotides: 5. Germline loops: CDR1 SGHRS, CDR2 YFSETQ. The chain's CDR3 is CASSWTLAGAYNEQFF. The CDR3 nucleotides read TGCGCCAGCAGCTGGACCCTAGCGGGGGCCTACAATGAGCAGTTCTTC. Together with reference TRBV5-1 and TRBJ2-1, the CDR3 gives the full variable domain: KAGVTQTPRYLIKTRGQQVTLSCSPISGHRSVSWYQQTPGQGLQFLFEYFSETQRNKGNFPGRFSGRQFSNSRSEMNVSTLELGDSALYLCASSWTLAGAYNEQFFGPGTRLTVL.

CDR3 nucleotide sequence: TGTGCCAGCAGCTTCCTCCCCGGGACAGGGAGACGAACAGATACGCAGTATTTT. Protein: CASSFLPGTGRRTDTQYF. This chain joins TRBV11-2 and TRBJ2-3; 9 bases map to TRBD1. V shed 3 bases and J 3 bases; nucleotides not matched to a gene: 13. Germline V gene lookup returns CDR1 SGHAT and CDR2 FQNNGV. This CDR3 comprises 18 residues.

This clonotype was found a few times. The rearrangement links TRBV5-6 to TRBJ2-5; possibly TRBD1 or TRBD2 for D (5 bases each). The CDR3 consists of 14 residues. Germline lookup yields CDR1 SGHDT and CDR2 YYEEEE. The ends were cut back, 2 bases at V and 4 bases at J, with 12 bases in the middle. CDR3 sequence (DNA): TGTGCCAGCAGCTTTTCTGCAGGGAGAGAGACCCAGTACTTC. Translated, it gives CASSFSAGRETQYF.